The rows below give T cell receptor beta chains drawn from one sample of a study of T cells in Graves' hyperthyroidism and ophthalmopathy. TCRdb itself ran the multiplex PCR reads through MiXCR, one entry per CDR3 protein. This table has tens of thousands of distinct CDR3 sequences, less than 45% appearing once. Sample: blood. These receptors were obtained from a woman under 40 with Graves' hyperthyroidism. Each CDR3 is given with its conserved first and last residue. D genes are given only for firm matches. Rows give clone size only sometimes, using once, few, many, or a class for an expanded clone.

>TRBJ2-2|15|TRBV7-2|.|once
TGTGCCAGACAACGAGGAGGGGCCAACACCGGGGAGCTGTTTTTT
CARQRGGANTGELFF
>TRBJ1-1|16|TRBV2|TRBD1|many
TGTGCCAGCAACGGACAGGGTTTAGGTTTGGACACTGAAGCTTTCTTT
CASNGQGLGLDTEAFF
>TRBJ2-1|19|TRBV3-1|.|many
TGTGCCAGCAGCCAAGTTATCGACCGGTCCCCCAGCTCCTACAATGAGCAGTTCTTC
CASSQVIDRSPSSYNEQFF
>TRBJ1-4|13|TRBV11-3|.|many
TGTGCCAGCAGCTCCCTTCAAGGGGGAAAACTGTTTTTT
CASSSLQGGKLFF
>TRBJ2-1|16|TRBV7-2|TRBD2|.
TGTGCCAGCAGCCACACCACTAGCGGGAGGTACAATGAGCAGTTCTTC
CASSHTTSGRYNEQFF
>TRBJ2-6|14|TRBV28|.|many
TGTGCCAGCAGTTGGGGGCCTGGGGCCAACGTCCTGACTTTC
CASSWGPGANVLTF
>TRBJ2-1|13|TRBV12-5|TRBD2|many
TGTGCTAGTGGGGGACTAGCGGGCACGGGGCAGTTCTTC
CASGGLAGTGQFF
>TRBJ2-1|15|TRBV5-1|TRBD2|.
TGCGCCAGCAGCAAACTAGCGGGAGAGGCGGTTGAGCAGTTCTTC
CASSKLAGEAVEQFF
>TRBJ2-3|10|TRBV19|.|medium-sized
TGTGCCAGTAGTGATTATACGCAGTATTTT
CASSDYTQYF
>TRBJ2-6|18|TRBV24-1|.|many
TGTGCCACCAGTCGGTCTGAGGGAGGCCGCTCTGGGGCCAACGTCCTGACTTTC
CATSRSEGGRSGANVLTF
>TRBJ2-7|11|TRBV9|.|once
TGTGCCAGAGGGCAGTCCTACGAGCAGTACTTC
CARGQSYEQYF
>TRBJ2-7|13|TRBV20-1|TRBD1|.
TGCAGTGCGCTACCGGGACAGGGAGACGAGCAGTACTTC
CSALPGQGDEQYF
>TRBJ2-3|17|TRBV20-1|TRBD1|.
TGCAGTGCTAGAGATGGGGGACAGGGATACGAGGGGAATACGCAGTATTTT
CSARDGGQGYEGNTQYF
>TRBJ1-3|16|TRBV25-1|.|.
TGTGCCAGCAGTGATATTCGTCTACACTCTGGAAACACCATATATTTT
CASSDIRLHSGNTIYF
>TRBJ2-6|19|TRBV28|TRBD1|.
TGTGCCAGCAGTTTCGTCCTCGGGACAGGAAAAGGTGGGGCCAACGTCCTGACTTTC
CASSFVLGTGKGGANVLTF
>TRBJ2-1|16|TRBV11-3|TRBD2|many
TGTGCCAGCAGCACTACTAGCGAAAGCTCCTACAATGAGCAGTTCTTC
CASSTTSESSYNEQFF
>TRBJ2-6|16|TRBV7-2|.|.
TGTGCCAGCAGCTTACAGGGAGGCTCTGGGGCCAACGTCCTGACTTTC
CASSLQGGSGANVLTF
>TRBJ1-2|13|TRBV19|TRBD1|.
TGTGCCAGTAGGCCCGACAGGGATTATGGCTACACCTTC
CASRPDRDYGYTF
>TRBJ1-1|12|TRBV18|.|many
TGTGCCAGCTCACCTGCCGAGGGGTGGGCTTTCTTT
CASSPAEGWAFF
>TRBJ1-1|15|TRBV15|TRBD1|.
TGTGCCACCAGCAGAAGACAGGGGGTGAACACTGAAGCTTTCTTT
CATSRRQGVNTEAFF
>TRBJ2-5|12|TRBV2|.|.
TGTGCCAGCAGTGCGTCGCGAAACAAACGGTACTTC
CASSASRNKRYF
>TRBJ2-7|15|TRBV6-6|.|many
TGTGCCAGCAGTTACTCTTGGGGTGAGAAGTCCGAGCAGTACTTC
CASSYSWGEKSEQYF
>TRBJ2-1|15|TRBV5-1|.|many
TGCGCCAGCAGCGGAAGCAGGAGCTCCTACAATGAGCAGTTCTTC
CASSGSRSSYNEQFF
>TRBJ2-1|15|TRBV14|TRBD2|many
TGTGCCAGCAGCCAAGACTCTAGCGGGAGGGGGGAGCAGTTCTTC
CASSQDSSGRGEQFF
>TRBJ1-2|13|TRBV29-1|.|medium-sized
TGCAGTGTCCGGGAAACGAGGAACTATGGCTACACCTTC
CSVRETRNYGYTF
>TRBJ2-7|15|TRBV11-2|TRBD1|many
TGTGCCAGCAGCGAACAGCCGGGACAGGGTTTCGAGCAGTACTTC
CASSEQPGQGFEQYF
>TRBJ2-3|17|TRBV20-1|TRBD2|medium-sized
TGCAGTGCTCCAGGCATCACTAGCGGTACCAGCACAGATACGCAGTATTTT
CSAPGITSGTSTDTQYF
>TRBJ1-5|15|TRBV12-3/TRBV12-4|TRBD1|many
TGTGCCAGCAGTTTCGGGGACAGGGGACCCGTGCCCCAGCATTTT
CASSFGDRGPVPQHF
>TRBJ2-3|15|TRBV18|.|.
TGTGCCAGCTCACCACCGAGCCAGGGGCCCGATACGCAGTATTTT
CASSPPSQGPDTQYF
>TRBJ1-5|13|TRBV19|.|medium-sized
TGTGCCAGTACCAGAAGATGGAATCAGCCCCAGCATTTT
CASTRRWNQPQHF
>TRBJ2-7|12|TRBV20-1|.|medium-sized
TGCAGTGCTAATTTGGGTACCTACGAGCAGTACTTC
CSANLGTYEQYF
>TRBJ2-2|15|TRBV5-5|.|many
TGTGCCAGCAGCCAGACAGAGCTGAACACCGGGGAGCTGTTTTTT
CASSQTELNTGELFF